This note documents a single T cell receptor (beta chain) sequence. The target antigen is unknown. CDR1 and CDR2 (germline): MNHEY, SMNVEV (reference sequence). The CDR3 totals 13 residues. The germline V and J ends were trimmed by 3 bases and 6 bases, with 9 bases remaining between them. Using immunoSEQ multiplex PCR, the repertoire was profiled, and TCRdb retains in-frame clones only, with some absent. The repertoire holds tens of thousands of clones, with about 93% as singletons. Time point indicated: recipient sample about 28 days before transplant, after cytoreduction. The data were taken from a study of T cell clonotyping in hematopoietic cell transplantation. Broader study findings: Few recipient clonotypes overlapped donors; over 95% were de novo at given depth. After transplant, recipient diversity fell while pathologically expanded clonotypes grew through day 180.

The material sequenced was peripheral blood mononuclear cells, taken before stem cell transplant. The sequence was collected from a man aged 50 to 59 with acute myeloid leukemia. Some clones in this sample may be carry-over from other donors' samples. The chain is built from TRBV27 and TRBJ1-5; weak D call: TRBD1 (6 bases). The CDR3 nucleotides are TGTGCCAGCAGTTTTACAGGGATTCAGCCCCAGCATTTT. Protein product: CASSFTGIQPQHF.